The clone carrying this T cell receptor (beta chain) showed up just a few times. Its antigen is unknown. Isolated RNA was reverse transcribed into cDNA used as the sequencing template. The protocol was immunoSEQ multiplex PCR, while the TCRdb copy is restricted to in-frame clones and leaves out a portion. The profile shows about 42,000 clones, roughly two thirds of them singletons. The record originates from a study of CD8+ T cells in alopecia areata. About the study: Treated patients were scored for severity by percent of scalp affected.

Regarding treatment: oral pan-JAK inhibitor, 5-10 mg twice daily. Individuals with alopecia areata gave both lesional scalp punch biopsies and peripheral blood for collection. Whole-study findings and limits: Besides other cells, scalp samples also yield sequences of resident alphabeta T cells from normal skin.

The CDR3 contains 13 residues. Germline CDR1 and CDR2: SQVTM and ANQGSEA. V lost 0 bases, J lost 8 bases, and 13 bases lay in between. V and J are TRBV29-1 and TRBJ1-2, with D uncertain. The sequenced sample was CD8+ T cells sorted from blood, obtained at week 4, from a patient treated with tofacitinib. This receptor was taken from a human donor with alopecia areata. The CDR3 sequence is CSVEDSSPSGYTF. CDR3 coding DNA: TGCAGCGTTGAAGACTCCTCCCCGAGCGGCTACACCTTC.